This TCR beta chain was captured in a study of CD8 T cells in Susac syndrome. TEMRA cells underwent FACS enrichment and CD8+ and CD4+ T cells underwent negative isolation. Reverse transcription of roughly 0.5 to 1 ug RNA used random hexamers. TCRdb called the immunoSEQ multiplex PCR reads again in MiXCR, with one record for every CDR3 protein. The sample contains over 350,000 distinct CDR3 sequences, 75% to 90% of which appear only once. V lost 9 bases, J lost 0 bases, and 21 bases lay in between. This CDR3 has 16 amino acids. Germline V lookup: CDR1 MDHEN, CDR2 SYDVKM. This chain joins TRBV28 and TRBJ2-7; D possibly corresponds to TRBD1 (6 bases). Material for sequencing was CD8+ T cells from PBMCs. The clonotype comes from a human donor with multiple sclerosis. CDR3 DNA sequence: TGTGCCAGTAGTACTCCGGGACACCTAATCTCCTACGAGCAGTACTTC. Translated: CASSTPGHLISYEQYF.